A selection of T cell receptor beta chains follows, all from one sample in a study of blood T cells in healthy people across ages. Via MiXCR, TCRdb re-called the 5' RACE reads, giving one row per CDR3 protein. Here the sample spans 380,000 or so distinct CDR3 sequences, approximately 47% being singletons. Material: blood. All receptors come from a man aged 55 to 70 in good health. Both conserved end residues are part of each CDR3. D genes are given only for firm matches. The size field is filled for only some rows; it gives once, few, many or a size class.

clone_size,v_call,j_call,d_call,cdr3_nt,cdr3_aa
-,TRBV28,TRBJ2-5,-,TGTGCCAGCAGTTTATCCTCGACTAGTGAACAAGAGACCCAGTACTTC,CASSLSSTSEQETQYF
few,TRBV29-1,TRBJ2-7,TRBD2,TGCAGCGTTGCTTTAAGCGGGAGTGGGACCGAGCAGTACTTC,CSVALSGSGTEQYF
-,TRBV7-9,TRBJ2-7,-,TGTGCCAGCAGCGCCCTGGACACTAGTTCCTACGAGCAGTACTTC,CASSALDTSSYEQYF
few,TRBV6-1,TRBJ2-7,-,TGTGCCAGCAGTGAAGGGCGGGGACGGACCTACGAGCAGTACTTC,CASSEGRGRTYEQYF
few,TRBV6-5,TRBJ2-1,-,TGTGCCAGCAGTTCTCCCGGCGGGGTTACCTTAGCCTATGAGCAGTTCTTC,CASSSPGGVTLAYEQFF
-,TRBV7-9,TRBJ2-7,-,TGTGCCAGCAGCATTGGGAGTGGCGAGCAGTACTTC,CASSIGSGEQYF
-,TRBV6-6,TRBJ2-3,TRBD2,TGTGCCAGCAGTTACTGGGAGGGCGCAGATACGCAGTATTTT,CASSYWEGADTQYF
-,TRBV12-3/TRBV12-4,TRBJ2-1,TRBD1,TGTGCCAGCAGCCAACAGGGGCGGAACTACAATGAGCAGTTCTTC,CASSQQGRNYNEQFF
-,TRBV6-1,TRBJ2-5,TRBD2,TGTGCCAGCAGTGAAAGTGGGACTAGCGGGAGGGGGACCCAGTACTTC,CASSESGTSGRGTQYF
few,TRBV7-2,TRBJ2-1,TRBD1,TGTGCCAGCAGCTCGCCGGGACAGGGCGATGAGCAGTTCTTC,CASSSPGQGDEQFF
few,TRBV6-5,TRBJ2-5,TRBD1,TGTGCCAGCAGTGACTCTTGGGACAGGCAAAGGTACTTC,CASSDSWDRQRYF
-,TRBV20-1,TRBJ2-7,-,TGCAGTGCGTACCCTGAATACGAGCAGTACTTC,CSAYPEYEQYF
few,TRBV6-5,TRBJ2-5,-,TGTGCCAGCAGTCGGGGCCCCGCCGAGGGAGAGCAGTACTTC,CASSRGPAEGEQYF
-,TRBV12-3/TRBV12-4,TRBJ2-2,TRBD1,TGTGCCAGCAGTTCCATGTACAGGGGGCCCACCGGGGAGCTGTTTTTT,CASSSMYRGPTGELFF
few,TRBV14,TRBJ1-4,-,TGTGCCAGCAGCCAAGATCTCGGGCAGGCACAGAGAAAACTGTTTTTT,CASSQDLGQAQRKLFF
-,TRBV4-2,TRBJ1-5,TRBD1,TGTGCCAGCGGCCAAGAAACCGGGACAGGTAGTCAGCCCCAGCATTTT,CASGQETGTGSQPQHF
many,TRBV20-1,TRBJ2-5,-,TGCAGTGCTAGGGCAGGACTGGGTGGAACCCAGTACTTC,CSARAGLGGTQYF
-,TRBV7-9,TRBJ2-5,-,TGTGCCAGCAGCTTAGCGCTTCGAGAGACCCAGTACTTC,CASSLALRETQYF
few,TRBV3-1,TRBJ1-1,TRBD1,TGTGCCAGCAGCCATACGGGGAACAGGGGAAACACTGAAGCTTTCTTT,CASSHTGNRGNTEAFF
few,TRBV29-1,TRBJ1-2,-,TGCAGCGTTGAATCGCGGGATAAGGGACACCTAAACTATGGCTACACCTTC,CSVESRDKGHLNYGYTF
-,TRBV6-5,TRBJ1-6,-,TGTGCCAGCAGTGCGGGACTGGAAAATTCACCCCTCCACTTT,CASSAGLENSPLHF
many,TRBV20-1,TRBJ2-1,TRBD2,TGCAGTGCTAGGGGACTAGCGGGCCGAAATGAGCAGTTCTTC,CSARGLAGRNEQFF
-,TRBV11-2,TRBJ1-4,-,TGTGCCAGCAGCTTCTCCGATGGTCAAAAACTGTTTTTT,CASSFSDGQKLFF
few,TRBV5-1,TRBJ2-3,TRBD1,TGCGCCAGCAGCCCAGCTCGGACAGGGGGACGCACAGATACGCAGTATTTT,CASSPARTGGRTDTQYF
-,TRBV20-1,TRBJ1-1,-,TGCAGTGCTAGAGCAGGGGCAGGCACTGAAGCTTTCTTT,CSARAGAGTEAFF
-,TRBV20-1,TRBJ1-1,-,TGCAGTGCTAGTGGCGGACCGAACACTGAAGCTTTCTTT,CSASGGPNTEAFF
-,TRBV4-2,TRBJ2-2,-,TGTGCCAGCAGCCAAGATCCCGGACGGACGAACACCGGGGAGCTGTTTTTT,CASSQDPGRTNTGELFF
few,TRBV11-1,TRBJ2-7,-,TGTGCCAGCAGTCGTAACCGGAACGAGCAGTACTTC,CASSRNRNEQYF
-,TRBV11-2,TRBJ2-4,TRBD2,TGTGCCAGCAGCCTCCGTTTGGGACTAGCGGGAGGGCCGGGTGAATGGCAGGACATTCAGTACTTC,CASSLRLGLAGGPGEWQDIQYF
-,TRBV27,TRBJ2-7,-,TGTGCCAGCAGTTTGTTTAGTAGGAGAGCAATACCGTACGAGCAGTACTTC,CASSLFSRRAIPYEQYF
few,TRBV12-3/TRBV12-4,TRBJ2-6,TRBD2,TGTGCCAGCAGCCCTCTAGCGGGGAGCTCTGGGGCCAACGTCCTGACTTTC,CASSPLAGSSGANVLTF